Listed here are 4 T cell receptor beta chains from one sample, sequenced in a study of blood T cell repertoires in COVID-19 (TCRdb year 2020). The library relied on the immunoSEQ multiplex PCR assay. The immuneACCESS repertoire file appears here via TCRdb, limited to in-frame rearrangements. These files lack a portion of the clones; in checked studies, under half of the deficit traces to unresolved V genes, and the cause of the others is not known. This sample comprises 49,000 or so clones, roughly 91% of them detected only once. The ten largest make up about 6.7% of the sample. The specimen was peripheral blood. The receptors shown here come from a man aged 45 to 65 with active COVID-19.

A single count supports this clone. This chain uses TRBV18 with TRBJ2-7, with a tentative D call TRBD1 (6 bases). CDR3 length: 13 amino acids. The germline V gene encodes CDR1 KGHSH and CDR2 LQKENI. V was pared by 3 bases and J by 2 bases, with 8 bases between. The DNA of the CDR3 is TGTGCCAGCTCACCGCCAGGGGCCTACGAGCAGTACTTC. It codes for CASSPPGAYEQYF. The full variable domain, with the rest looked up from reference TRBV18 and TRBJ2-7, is NAGVMQNPRHLVRRRGQEARLRCSPMKGHSHVYWYRQLPEEGLKFMVYLQKENIIDESGMPKERFSAEFPKEGPSILRIQQVVRGDSAAYFCASSPPGAYEQYFGPGTRLTVT.

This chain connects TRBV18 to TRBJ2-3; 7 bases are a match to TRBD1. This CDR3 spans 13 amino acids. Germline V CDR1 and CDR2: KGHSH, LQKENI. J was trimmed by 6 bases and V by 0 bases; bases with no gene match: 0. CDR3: CASSPPQGDTQYF. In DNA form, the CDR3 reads TGTGCCAGCTCACCACCACAGGGGGATACGCAGTATTTT. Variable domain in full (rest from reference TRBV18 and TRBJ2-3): NAGVMQNPRHLVRRRGQEARLRCSPMKGHSHVYWYRQLPEEGLKFMVYLQKENIIDESGMPKERFSAEFPKEGPSILRIQQVVRGDSAAYFCASSPPQGDTQYFGPGTRLTVL.

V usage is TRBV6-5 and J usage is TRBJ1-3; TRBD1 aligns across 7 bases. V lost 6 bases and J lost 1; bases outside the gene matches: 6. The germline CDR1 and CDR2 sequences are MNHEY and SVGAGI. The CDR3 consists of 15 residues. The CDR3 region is CASRGGRESGNTIYF. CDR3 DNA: TGTGCCAGCAGAGGGGGCAGGGAGTCTGGAAACACCATATATTTT.

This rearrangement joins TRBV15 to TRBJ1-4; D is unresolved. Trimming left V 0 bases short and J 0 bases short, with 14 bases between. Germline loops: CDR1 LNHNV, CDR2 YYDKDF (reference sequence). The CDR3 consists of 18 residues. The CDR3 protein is CATSRDPSGVTTNEKLFF. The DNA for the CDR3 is TGTGCCACCAGCAGAGACCCGTCCGGTGTGACAACTAATGAAAAACTGTTTTTT. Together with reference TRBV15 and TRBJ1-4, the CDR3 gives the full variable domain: DAMVIQNPRYQVTQFGKPVTLSCSQTLNHNVMYWYQQKSSQAPKLLFHYYDKDFNNEADTPDNFQSRRPNTSFCFLDIRSPGLGDTAMYLCATSRDPSGVTTNEKLFFGSGTQLSVL.